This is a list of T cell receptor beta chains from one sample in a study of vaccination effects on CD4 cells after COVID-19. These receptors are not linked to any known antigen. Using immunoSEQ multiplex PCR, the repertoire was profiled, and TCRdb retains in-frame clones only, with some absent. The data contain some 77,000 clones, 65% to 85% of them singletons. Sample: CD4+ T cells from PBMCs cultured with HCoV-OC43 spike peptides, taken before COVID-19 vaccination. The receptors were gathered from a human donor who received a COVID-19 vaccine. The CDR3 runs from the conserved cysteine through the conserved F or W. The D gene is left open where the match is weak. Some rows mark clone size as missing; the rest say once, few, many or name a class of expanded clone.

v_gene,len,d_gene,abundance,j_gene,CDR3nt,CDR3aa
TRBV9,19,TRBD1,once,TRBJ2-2,TGTGCCAGCAGCGTAGGCTTCGGACAGGGGTTTTCGAACACCGGGGAGCTGTTTTTT,CASSVGFGQGFSNTGELFF
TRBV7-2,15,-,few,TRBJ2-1,TGTGCCAGCAGCTTAGCCGGGACCAGTAACAATGAGCAGTTCTTC,CASSLAGTSNNEQFF
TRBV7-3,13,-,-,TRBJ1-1,TGTGCCAGCAGCTTTAAACGGGACACTGAAGCTTTCTTT,CASSFKRDTEAFF
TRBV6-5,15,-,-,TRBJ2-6,TGTGCCAGCAGTAAACAGGGAACCGGGGCCAACGTCCTGACTTTC,CASSKQGTGANVLTF
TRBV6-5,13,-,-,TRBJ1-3,TGTGCCAGCACTCGGGGCTCTGGAAACACCATATATTTT,CASTRGSGNTIYF
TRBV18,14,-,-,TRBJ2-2,TGTGCCAGCTCACCACGACAGGACACCGGGGAGCTGTTTTTT,CASSPRQDTGELFF
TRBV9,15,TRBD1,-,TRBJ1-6,TGTGCCAGCAGCGAGGGACAGGGCTATAATTCACCCCTCCACTTT,CASSEGQGYNSPLHF
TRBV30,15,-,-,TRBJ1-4,TGTGCCTCGACCGGCCTGAAATTGGCTAATGAAAAACTGTTTTTT,CASTGLKLANEKLFF
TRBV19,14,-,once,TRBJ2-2,TGTGCCAGTAGTATGACAGCGAACACCGGGGAGCTGTTTTTT,CASSMTANTGELFF
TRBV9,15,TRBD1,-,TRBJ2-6,TGTGCCAGCAGCCTACAGGGGACTGGGGCCAACGTCCTGACTTTC,CASSLQGTGANVLTF
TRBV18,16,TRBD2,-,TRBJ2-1,TGTGCCAGCTCACCACTGGGAGGGTTTCTCTACAATGAGCAGTTCTTC,CASSPLGGFLYNEQFF
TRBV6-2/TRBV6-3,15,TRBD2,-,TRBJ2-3,TGTGCCAGCAGTTACGGACTAGCGGACACAGATACGCAGTATTTT,CASSYGLADTDTQYF
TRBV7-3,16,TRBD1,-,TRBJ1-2,TGTGCCAGCAGTTCACAGGGACAGGGCGGTTTCGGAGGCTACACCTTC,CASSSQGQGGFGGYTF
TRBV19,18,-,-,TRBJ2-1,TGTGCCAGTAGTATGGGGATGGGACTTCTGAGCTCCTACAATGAGCAGTTCTTC,CASSMGMGLLSSYNEQFF
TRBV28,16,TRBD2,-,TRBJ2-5,TGTGCCAGCGGTGGACTAGCGGGGCTGGGGCAAGAGACCCAGTACTTC,CASGGLAGLGQETQYF
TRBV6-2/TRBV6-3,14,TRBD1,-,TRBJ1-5,TGTGCCAGCAGTCGCCCACAGGGGACTCAGCCCCAGCATTTT,CASSRPQGTQPQHF
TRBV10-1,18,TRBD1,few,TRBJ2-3,TGCGCCAGCAGTGGAAGTTTGGGCAGGGGGCTTGTCGCAGATACGCAGTATTTT,CASSGSLGRGLVADTQYF
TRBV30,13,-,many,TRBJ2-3,TGTGCCTGGACCCCAGGCCGGTTAGATACGCAGTATTTT,CAWTPGRLDTQYF
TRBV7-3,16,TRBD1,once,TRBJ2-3,TGTGCCAGCAGCCGTGGACAGGGGGCGGGGGCAGATACGCAGTATTTT,CASSRGQGAGADTQYF
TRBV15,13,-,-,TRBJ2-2,TGTGCCACCAGCAGAGATTGGGCCGGGGAGCTGTTTTTT,CATSRDWAGELFF
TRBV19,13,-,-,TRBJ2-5,TGTGCCACCCGGGGACGTCTACGGGAGACCCAGTACTTC,CATRGRLRETQYF
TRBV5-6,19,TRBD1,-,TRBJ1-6,TGTGCCAGCAGCTTGAGACAGGGGGCCGGTAGCTCCTATAATTCACCCCTCCACTTT,CASSLRQGAGSSYNSPLHF
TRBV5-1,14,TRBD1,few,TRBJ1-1,TGCGCCAGCAGCTCGAATACAGGGGACGGTGAAGCTTTCTTT,CASSSNTGDGEAFF
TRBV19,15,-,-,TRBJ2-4,TGTGCCAGTAGTATTTTGGGGGAAACGAGAAACATTCAGTACTTC,CASSILGETRNIQYF
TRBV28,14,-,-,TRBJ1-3,TGTGCCAGCAGTTTAAAAGGGACTGGAAACACCATATATTTT,CASSLKGTGNTIYF
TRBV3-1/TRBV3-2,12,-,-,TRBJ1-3,TGTGCCAGCAGCCAACCGGGAAACACCATATATTTT,CASSQPGNTIYF
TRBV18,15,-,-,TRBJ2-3,TGTGCCAGCTCATCGGGACAATCGGCCGCAGATACGCAGTATTTT,CASSSGQSAADTQYF
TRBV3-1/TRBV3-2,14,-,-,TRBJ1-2,TGTGCCAGCAGCCAATCTGCAGCTAACTATGGCTACACCTTC,CASSQSAANYGYTF
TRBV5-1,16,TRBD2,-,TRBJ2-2,TGCGCCAGCAGCTTACTAGCGGGGGCCAATACCGGGGAGCTGTTTTTT,CASSLLAGANTGELFF
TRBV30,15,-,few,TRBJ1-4,TGTGCCTGGAGCGATCACAGGGTAGCTAATGAAAAACTGTTTTTT,CAWSDHRVANEKLFF
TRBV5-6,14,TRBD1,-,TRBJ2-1,TGTGCCAGCACCGGGACAGGATCATACAATGAGCAGTTCTTC,CASTGTGSYNEQFF
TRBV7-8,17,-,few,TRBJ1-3,TGTGCCAGCACCCTCCGTCCCAGGGGAACTTCTGGAAACACCATATATTTT,CASTLRPRGTSGNTIYF
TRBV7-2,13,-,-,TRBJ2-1,TGTGCCAGCACCAGGAACTCCTACAATGAGCAGTTCTTC,CASTRNSYNEQFF
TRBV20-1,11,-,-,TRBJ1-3,TGCAGTGCTAGTAGACAGAACACCATATATTTT,CSASRQNTIYF
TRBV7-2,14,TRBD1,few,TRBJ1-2,TGTGCCAGCAGCGGACGGACAGGGACTAATGGCTACACCTTC,CASSGRTGTNGYTF
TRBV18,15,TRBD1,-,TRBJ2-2,TGTGCCAGCTCACAAGGGACAGGAAACACCGGGGAGCTGTTTTTT,CASSQGTGNTGELFF
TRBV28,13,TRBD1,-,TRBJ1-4,TGTGCCAGTAGACAGGGGATAAATGAAAAACTGTTTTTT,CASRQGINEKLFF